Listed here is a single TCR beta chain. The V gene's germline CDR1 is LGHDT and CDR2 YNNKEL (reference sequence). The CDR3 consists of 14 residues. Losses at the gene ends were 4 bases for V and 5 bases for J; bases not matched to a gene: 3. TCRdb independently ran MiXCR on the 5' RACE reads; one entry per CDR3 protein. Altogether hundreds of thousands of distinct CDR3 sequences are present, roughly 7% being singletons, with the ten largest covering under 4%. These data are taken from a study of identical twins. These same data were also listed under a study on yellow fever vaccine responses in identical twins.

This chain joins TRBV3-1 and TRBJ2-5, with 11 bases aligning to TRBD2. This TCR was recovered from a woman between 18 and 29 years old in good health. The sequencing sample was made of memory (CD45RO+) T cells sorted from blood. The CDR3 sequence is CASSLTSGKETQYF. Written as DNA, the CDR3 is TGTGCCAGCAGCCTGACTAGCGGGAAGGAGACCCAGTACTTC.